These 10 T cell receptor beta chains came from one sample sequenced in a study of blood T cell repertoires in COVID-19. Repertoires were generated with immunoSEQ multiplex PCR, while TCRdb's copy carries only in-frame clones and drops some. Of some 400,000 clones listed, around 87% are singletons. The sequencing input was PBMCs or T cells enriched from blood (not recorded which). These TCRs come from a man aged 25 to 45 who had recovered from COVID-19.

The chain uses TRBV27 and TRBJ2-4, with a possible D match to TRBD1 (6 bases). Per the germline V gene, CDR1 is MNHEY and CDR2 is SMNVEV (reference sequence). The CDR3 contains 18 residues. Trimming left V 3 bases short and J 2 bases short, with 20 bases between. The CDR3, as DNA: TGTGCCAGCAGTTTTATGACAGGACCAAAGTATACCAAAAACATTCAGTACTTC. It yields the protein CASSFMTGPKYTKNIQYF.

The genes are TRBV10-3 and TRBJ1-1; no clear D. Germline V gene sequence: CDR1 ENHRY, CDR2 SYGVKD. V was shortened by 0 bases and J by 5 bases, with 7 bases between the two germline ends. The CDR3 is 13 amino acids. CDR3 sequence (DNA): TGTGCCATCAGTGAGTCTTCGGGAACTGAAGCTTTCTTT. Its protein product is CAISESSGTEAFF.

On this clone itself: Other DNA sequences in the same sample also yield this CDR3. This chain joins TRBV29-1 and TRBJ2-7; D unclear. Germline CDR1 and CDR2: SQVTM and ANQGSEA. Deletions cut 6 bases from V and 1 base from J, with 7 bases between. CDR3 length: 11 residues. For the CDR3, the DNA is TGCAGCGTCGCCAGTTCCTACGAGCAGTACTTC. It encodes CSVASSYEQYF.

V usage is TRBV7-3 and J usage is TRBJ1-1, with D perhaps TRBD1 (5 bases). V was clipped by 8 bases and J by 3 bases, with 16 bases between them. CDR1 is SGHTA and CDR2 is FQGTGA in the germline V gene. CDR3 length: 14 residues. CDR3 in amino acids: CASPLGRVDTEAFF. For the CDR3, the DNA is TGTGCCAGCCCCCTAGGCAGGGTGGACACTGAAGCTTTCTTT.

This clone has more than one count but fewer than ten. This chain joins TRBV6-2 or TRBV6-3 and TRBJ1-5, with D maybe TRBD1 (6 bases). CDR3 length: 17 residues. V dropped 5 bases and J dropped 4 bases, with 21 bases sitting between them. Germline V lookup: CDR1 MNHEY, CDR2 SVGEGT. CDR3 nucleotide sequence: TGTGCCAGCAGTAGGAGTGGGGTACCCCAGGGGAATCAGCCCCAGCATTTT. Translating gives CASSRSGVPQGNQPQHF.

The chain employs TRBV19 and TRBJ1-2, with TRBD1 identical over 7 bases. The germline gives CDR1 LNHDA, CDR2 SQIVND (reference sequence). The CDR3 totals 16 residues. Trimming removed 1 base from V and 7 bases from J; junction bases left unmatched: 12. DNA for the CDR3: TGTGCCAGTAGTATAGGACGCCCAGGGGGGAGAACTGGCTACACCTTC. Protein product: CASSIGRPGGRTGYTF.

J is TRBJ2-1 and V is TRBV2; D possibly corresponds to TRBD2 (6 bases). V lost 6 bases, J lost 7 bases, and 16 bases lay in between. Germline V lookup: CDR1 SNHLY, CDR2 FYNNEI. The CDR3 contains 14 residues. The CDR3 coding sequence is TGTGCCAGCAGGCGGGCACTAGCCGCGAATGAGCAGTTCTTC. Its protein product is CASRRALAANEQFF.

This clone has just a few counts. The chain recombines TRBV6-5 with TRBJ1-1; 7 bases are shared with TRBD1. Losses at the gene ends were 2 bases for V and 5 bases for J; bases not matched to a gene: 8. Germline CDR1 MNHEY, CDR2 SVGAGI. CDR3 length equals 15 residues. CDR3 protein: CASSYNTQGQTEAFF. The CDR3 nucleotides read TGTGCCAGCAGTTACAACACACAGGGGCAAACTGAAGCTTTCTTT.

The chain uses TRBV7-6 and TRBJ1-2, with 11 bases identical to TRBD1. V dropped 5 bases and J dropped 8; count of bases not matched to a gene: 10. The CDR3 runs to 15 residues. CDR1 is SGHVS and CDR2 is FNYEAQ in the germline V gene. This CDR3 reads CASSPGTGGDWGYTF. As DNA, the CDR3 is TGTGCCAGCAGCCCAGGGACAGGGGGTGATTGGGGCTACACCTTC.

V gene TRBV11-2 combines with J gene TRBJ2-5; D is uncertain. From germline, CDR1 is SGHAT and CDR2 FQNNGV. Trimming removed 5 bases from V and 7 bases from J, with 8 bases in between. The CDR3 sequence is 11 residues long. DNA of the CDR3: TGTGCCAGCAGCCCACCAGGGACCCAGTACTTC. Encoded protein: CASSPPGTQYF.